This is a list of T cell receptor beta chains from one sample in a study of blood T cell repertoires in COVID-19. Measured with immunoSEQ multiplex PCR; TCRdb has only the in-frame clones, and not every one. Here the sample spans roughly 250,000 clones, nearly 90% being singletons. The specimen was peripheral blood. The receptor set was obtained from a woman aged 30 to 39 with acute or convalescent COVID-19. The CDR3 runs from the conserved cysteine through the conserved F or W. Fields, in order: V gene, D gene, CDR3 length, J gene, CDR3 DNA, CDR3 protein. A D gene is named only where the DNA matches it firmly.

TRBV6-5	TRBD1	13	TRBJ2-7	TGTGCCAGCAGATGGGACAGGGTTAAGGAGCAGTACTTC	CASRWDRVKEQYF
TRBV30	TRBD1	16	TRBJ2-7	TGTGCCTGGAGTGTAAGGGGGAGGACAGGGAGGAACGAGCAGTACTTC	CAWSVRGRTGRNEQYF
TRBV29-1	.	11	TRBJ2-1	TGCAGCGTTGTGCGGTACAATGAGCAGTTCTTC	CSVVRYNEQFF
TRBV9	.	15	TRBJ2-2	TGTGCCAGCAGCGTAGATGAGCCCCACACCGGGGAGCTGTTTTTT	CASSVDEPHTGELFF
TRBV3-1/TRBV3-2	.	16	TRBJ2-7	TGTGCCAGCAGCCCCCCCGTACGAAGAACACCCTACGAGCAGTACTTC	CASSPPVRRTPYEQYF
TRBV7-9	.	16	TRBJ1-2	TGTGCCAGCAGCTTGATTGGAGCGCAGTCTAACTATGGCTACACCTTC	CASSLIGAQSNYGYTF
TRBV7-2	.	13	TRBJ1-1	TGTGCCAGCAGCTTAGTTAGGGGATCCGAAGCTTTCTTT	CASSLVRGSEAFF
TRBV9	.	14	TRBJ2-7	TGTGCCAGCAGCGTAGCCCCTAGCACCTACGAGCAGTACTTC	CASSVAPSTYEQYF
TRBV7-2	.	18	TRBJ1-2	TGTGCCAGCAGCTTACCGAATCAAGGCGCAGGGCAGCACTATGGCTACACCTTC	CASSLPNQGAGQHYGYTF
TRBV13	.	16	TRBJ2-1	TGTGCCAGCAGCGGATCGGCCCGGGACATCTACAATGAGCAGTTCTTC	CASSGSARDIYNEQFF
TRBV19	TRBD1	15	TRBJ1-2	TGTGCCAGTAGGGCAGGGGGCTTTCGAGGAGATGGCTACACCTTC	CASRAGGFRGDGYTF
TRBV7-2	TRBD1	14	TRBJ1-3	TGTGCCAGCAGATTGACAGGGCCCGGAAACACCATATATTTT	CASRLTGPGNTIYF
TRBV11-2	.	15	TRBJ1-2	TGTGCCAGCAGCTTAGCGGTGGGGCACTCAAATGGCTACACCTTC	CASSLAVGHSNGYTF
TRBV19	.	15	TRBJ1-1	TGTGCCAGTAGCGGTATGCCTTCCGCGAACACTGAAGCTTTCTTT	CASSGMPSANTEAFF